Each of the 5 T cell receptor beta chains below was sequenced from the same sample in a study of T-cell memory formation after mild COVID-19. TCRdb processed the 5' RACE reads anew with MiXCR; each CDR3 protein has one entry. The sample lists roughly 40,000 distinct CDR3 sequences; roughly 7.2% were seen once. Sequences were obtained from PBMCs or a T cell subset sorted from them (not recorded which). The source is a man between 18 and 35 years old who had mild COVID-19 (a few samples of this study predate the infection). Cell type and time point are not known.

On this clonotype: Being one base from a much bigger clone, this may be a read error. The rearrangement uses TRBV28 and TRBJ2-5; 7 nucleotides match TRBD2. Looked up from germline, CDR1 is MDHEN and CDR2 is SYDVKM. The CDR3 has 15 residues. V shed 3 bases, J shed 4 bases, and the junction held 8 bases outside the gene matches. CDR3 coding DNA: TGTGCCAGCAGTTTCCACTCTGGGACTATAGAGACCCAGTACTTC. It yields the protein CASSFHSGTIETQYF.

This clonotype was counted ten times or more. The chain is built from TRBV7-2 and TRBJ2-1; 9 bases map to TRBD1. Germline V CDR1 and CDR2: SGHTA, FQGNSA. This CDR3 is 13 amino acids long. Trimming at V came to 3 bases and at J to 12 bases, leaving 6 bases not matched to a gene. The CDR3 sequence is CASSLGQGRAQFF. DNA of the CDR3: TGTGCCAGCAGCTTGGGACAGGGTCGCGCGCAGTTCTTC.

This clonotype is medium-sized by share. The rearrangement joins TRBV7-2 to TRBJ1-2, with D perhaps matching TRBD1 (5 bases). Trimming pared 5 bases from V and 8 bases from J, leaving 18 bases between. The CDR3 contains 14 residues. The germline gives CDR1 SGHTA, CDR2 FQGNSA. The CDR3, as DNA: TGTGCCAGCAGCCCCAGACAGCCTACTTCCGGCTACACCTTC. It codes for CASSPRQPTSGYTF.

This clonotype turned up a few times. The chain joins TRBV12-3 or TRBV12-4 to TRBJ2-4; D gene ambiguous. This CDR3 has 15 residues. Between the trimmed V and J ends, which lost 2 bases and 2 bases, there was a span of 10 bases. The CDR3 spells CASSLRSLTKNIQYF. The CDR3 region has the DNA TGTGCCAGCAGTTTAAGATCCTTAACCAAAAACATTCAGTACTTC.

Ten or more counts support this clonotype. V usage is TRBV4-3 and J usage is TRBJ2-5, with TRBD1 identical over 9 bases. CDR3 size: 14 residues. Germline CDR1 reads LGHNA; CDR2 reads YSLEER. J lost 3 bases, V lost 4 bases, and 3 bases had no gene match. The chain's CDR3 is CASSPQGAEETQYF. The CDR3 DNA sequence: TGCGCCAGCAGCCCACAGGGGGCGGAAGAGACCCAGTACTTC.